These 5 T cell receptor beta chains were sequenced from one sample in a study of PD-L1 blockade in urothelial cancer. The table came from immunoSEQ multiplex PCR; TCRdb's copy has only in-frame clones and leaves some out. The table has tens of thousands of clones, 82% seen once. Time point specified: pretreatment peripheral blood. The specimen was PBMCs, collected around atezolizumab (anti-PD-L1) treatment. The source of these receptors is a man aged 55 to 70 with urothelial cancer.

This sequence joins TRBV5-6 and TRBJ1-1; TRBD1 matches at 7 bases. The CDR3 consists of 16 residues. With V trimmed by 0 bases and J by 5 bases, 10 bases remained unmatched. Germline CDR1 reads SGHDT; CDR2 reads YYEEEE. In DNA form, the CDR3 reads TGTGCCAGCAGCTTGGAAGGGGGCGGGTTGGGGACTGAAGCTTTCTTT. Its translation is CASSLEGGGLGTEAFF.

This chain links TRBV6-1 with TRBJ2-7; D is possibly TRBD1 (6 bases). The germline gives CDR1 MNHNS, CDR2 SASEGT. The CDR3 length is 11 residues. Deletions cut 7 bases from V and 3 bases from J, with 7 bases between. The CDR3 loop is CASNRVYEQYF. In DNA form, the CDR3 reads TGTGCCAGCAACAGGGTCTACGAGCAGTACTTC.

The gene calls are TRBV5-1 and TRBJ2-2; 7 bases line up with TRBD1. This CDR3 has 13 amino acids. V dropped 5 bases and J dropped 8; count of bases not matched to a gene: 6. CDR1 SGHRS and CDR2 YFSETQ come from the germline V gene. CDR3 sequence reads: CASSPEGAGELFF. The CDR3 DNA reads as TGCGCCAGCAGTCCTGAGGGGGCGGGGGAGCTGTTTTTT.

The chain carries TRBV28 and TRBJ2-5; a weak D match, TRBD1 (5 bases). Between the trimmed V and J ends, which lost 5 bases and 2 bases, there was a span of 15 bases. The CDR3 sequence is 15 residues long. Germline CDR1 MDHEN, CDR2 SYDVKM. Here the CDR3 DNA reads TGTGCCAGCAGTCTTCAGGGCGTAGGGCAAGAGACCCAGTACTTC. Its protein product is CASSLQGVGQETQYF.

This clone was seen a few times. The chain uses TRBV7-6 and TRBJ1-6; D may be TRBD1 (6 bases). The germline V gene has CDR1 SGHVS and CDR2 FNYEAQ. The CDR3 consists of 14 residues. Trimming took 4 bases from V and 10 from J, leaving 14 bases between them. The chain's CDR3 is CASSSSGGGSPLHF. The CDR3 DNA reads as TGTGCCAGCAGCTCTAGCGGGGGCGGCTCACCCCTCCACTTT.